This passage covers 23 T cell receptor beta chains from one sample sequenced in a study of Graves' ophthalmopathy and Graves' hyperthyroidism. The study amplified TCR beta CDR3 regions using RNA transcripts. First-round RT-PCR used HTBI primers; second-round multiplex PCR followed. TCRdb re-analysed the multiplex PCR reads in MiXCR, keeping a single row per CDR3 protein. The sample lists 350,000 to 400,000 distinct CDR3 sequences, over 15% seen once, with around 6.6% in the top ten. Source material: peripheral blood. The source is a woman aged 18-29 years with stable Graves' hyperthyroidism.

Of note for this clonotype: It may be a read error: a sequence one base away is much more abundant. This chain uses TRBV7-9 with TRBJ1-1; D perhaps matches TRBD1 (6 bases). This CDR3 spans 15 amino acids. Germline V lookup: CDR1 SEHNR, CDR2 FQNEAQ (reference sequence). The CDR3 region has the DNA TGTGCCGGCAGCCCCAGTTTGGGGGCATGGACTGAAGCTTTCTTT. Protein sequence: CAGSPSLGAWTEAFF.

There are a few counts of this clonotype. V usage is TRBV20-1 and J usage is TRBJ1-6; TRBD1 might be the D (5 bases). This CDR3 region has 16 residues. Germline V gene sequence: CDR1 DFQATT, CDR2 SNEGSKA (reference sequence). V was pared by 5 bases and J by 0 bases, with 14 bases between. CDR3 sequence (DNA): TGCAGTGCTTCCACCGGGGGGAGCTCCTATAATTCACCCCTCCACTTT. The encoded protein is CSASTGGSSYNSPLHF.

This clonotype was detected once. A much larger clone differs by one base, so this may be a read error. The gene calls are TRBV20-1 and TRBJ2-5; D is perhaps TRBD1 or TRBD2 (7 bases each). Germline CDR1 DFQATT, CDR2 SNEGSKA (reference sequence). The CDR3 covers 12 residues. This CDR3 reads CSALPGGESQYF. CDR3 bases: TGCAGTGCCTTACCAGGGGGGGAGAGCCAGTACTTC.

This clonotype was seen many times. The V gene is TRBV20-1, the J gene TRBJ1-2; tentative D call: TRBD1 (5 bases). Trimming cost V 5 bases and J 1 base, with 14 bases left between them. The CDR3 sequence is 14 residues long. Germline V CDR1 and CDR2: DFQATT, SNEGSKA (reference sequence). The CDR3 nucleotides read TGCAGTGCTCCTGGGACGGTTAATAACTATGGCTACACCTTC. As protein: CSAPGTVNNYGYTF.

This clonotype came up many times. The J gene is TRBJ1-1, the V gene TRBV10-1; D unresolved. Germline values: CDR1 WNHNN, CDR2 SYGVQD (reference sequence). This CDR3 contains 13 residues. The V end lost 3 bases, the J end lost 7 bases, and 12 bases lay between the germline ends. DNA of the CDR3: TGCGCCAGCAGTGATGGAGTGGCAAATGAAGCTTTCTTT. Protein sequence: CASSDGVANEAFF.

In this sample, this clonotype turned up a few times. The rearrangement uses TRBV7-3 and TRBJ1-1; the D gene is possibly TRBD1 (6 bases). The CDR3 contains 15 residues. Trimming shortened V by 4 bases and J by 0 bases, and 12 bases separated the two germline ends. Looked up from germline, CDR1 is SGHTA and CDR2 is FQGTGA. The CDR3 loop is CASSSPGHLNTEAFF. DNA for the CDR3: TGTGCCAGCAGCTCGCCGGGACACCTGAACACTGAAGCTTTCTTT. Filled out from reference TRBV7-3 and TRBJ1-1, the complete variable domain reads GAGVSQTPSNKVTEKGKYVELRCDPISGHTALYWYRQSLGQGPEFLIYFQGTGAADDSGLPNDRFFAVRPEGSVSTLKIQRTERGDSAVYLCASSSPGHLNTEAFFGQGTRLTVV.

This clonotype was seen many times. CDR3 in amino acids: CSARALNYGYTF. The CDR3 nucleotides read TGCAGCGCCCGAGCCCTGAACTATGGCTACACCTTC. This rearrangement joins TRBV29-1 to TRBJ1-2; no clear D. V lost 7 bases, J lost 2 bases, and 11 bases lay in between. The length of the CDR3 is 12 residues. Germline lookup yields CDR1 SQVTM and CDR2 ANQGSEA.

This clonotype was recorded many times. CDR3: CASSQVATGAQYGYTF. CDR3 bases: TGTGCCAGCAGCCAAGTGGCGACAGGGGCGCAGTATGGCTACACCTTC. The V and J genes are TRBV14 and TRBJ1-2; 8 positions agree with TRBD1. The CDR3 is made up of 16 amino acids. The germline V gene has CDR1 SGHDN and CDR2 FVKESK. The J segment lost 5 bases and the V segment lost 1 base, leaving 9 bases of the junction unmatched. Combining the CDR3 with reference TRBV14 and TRBJ1-2 gives the whole variable domain EAGVTQFPSHSVIEKGQTVTLRCDPISGHDNLYWYRRVMGKEIKFLLHFVKESKQDESGMPNNRFLAERTGGTYSTLKVQPAELEDSGVYFCASSQVATGAQYGYTFGSGTRLTVV.

This clonotype was counted at least ten times. The chain uses TRBV12-3 or TRBV12-4 and TRBJ1-1; perhaps TRBD1 as D (6 bases). CDR3 length: 14 residues. The ends were cut back, 5 bases at V and 3 bases at J, with 13 bases in the middle. CDR3 nucleotide sequence: TGTGCCAGCAGTCCCGTCACAGGGCACACTGAAGCTTTCTTT. Translated: CASSPVTGHTEAFF.

The genes are TRBV28 and TRBJ2-7, with D possibly being TRBD1 (6 bases). The ends were cut back, 6 bases at V and 5 bases at J, with 14 bases in the middle. Per germline, CDR1 MDHEN and CDR2 SYDVKM. This CDR3 is built from 13 residues. The CDR3 region is CASRTTDRHEQYF. The DNA of the CDR3 is TGTGCCAGCAGAACCACAGACAGGCACGAGCAGTACTTC.

This clonotype was picked up many times. The gene calls are TRBV24-1 and TRBJ1-1; D call uncertain. The CDR3 spans 11 residues. Germline-derived CDR1 and CDR2 are KGHDR and SFDVKD. The V end was cut by 6 bases, the J end by 4 bases, with 5 bases between. CDR3 DNA: TGTGCCACCAGTCACGGCACTGAAGCTTTCTTT. It codes for CATSHGTEAFF.

This clonotype showed up many times. The CDR3 spells CASSSTGVYNSPLHF. The CDR3 DNA is TGTGCCAGCAGCTCGACAGGGGTCTATAATTCACCCCTCCACTTT. This chain joins TRBV11-2 and TRBJ1-6; 8 bases line up with TRBD1. J gave up 3 bases and V 4 bases, and 2 bases lay outside the gene matches. The CDR3 has 15 amino acids. Looked up from germline, CDR1 is SGHAT and CDR2 is FQNNGV.

There are many counts of this clonotype. The chain couples TRBV24-1 to TRBJ1-5; maybe TRBD1 (6 bases). The CDR3 is 14 amino acids. Per germline, CDR1 KGHDR and CDR2 SFDVKD. Trimming stripped 4 bases from V and 0 bases from J, with 6 bases between. The CDR3 sequence is CATSEQGSNQPQHF. As DNA, the CDR3 is TGTGCCACCAGTGAACAGGGTAGCAATCAGCCCCAGCATTTT.

This clonotype was seen at least ten times. The chain recombines TRBV11-3 with TRBJ2-7; D remains unclear. CDR1 SGHNT and CDR2 YENEEA come from the germline V gene. V gave up 2 bases and J gave up 7 bases, with 15 bases separating them. This CDR3 has 14 residues. The CDR3 region is CASSLTAGTMEQYF. The CDR3 nucleotides are TGTGCCAGCAGCTTAACCGCCGGCACCATGGAGCAGTACTTC.

This clonotype was counted many times. The chain uses TRBV2 and TRBJ2-7; D perhaps matches TRBD1 (6 bases). The CDR3 is 12 residues long. V lost 4 bases and J 6 bases, leaving 10 bases between the germline ends. The germline gives CDR1 SNHLY, CDR2 FYNNEI. CDR3 nucleotide sequence: TGTGCCAGCAGTGGAGTAGGGGGCGAGCAGTACTTC. Amino acids: CASSGVGGEQYF.

This clonotype was seen more than once but under ten times. V gene TRBV19 combines with J gene TRBJ1-1; maybe TRBD1 (6 bases). The V end was cut by 3 bases, the J end by 4 bases, with 18 bases between. The CDR3 loop spans 16 amino acids. Germline assignment: CDR1 LNHDA and CDR2 SQIVND (reference sequence). The DNA of the CDR3 is TGTGCCAGTAGTATCACAACGGGGGGGGGCGTCACTGAAGCTTTCTTT. Its protein product is CASSITTGGGVTEAFF.

This clonotype was recorded at least ten times. The chain couples TRBV29-1 to TRBJ2-7; TRBD1 agrees at 7 bases. V was clipped by 1 base and J by 0 bases; unmatched bases: 6. The V gene's germline CDR1 is SQVTM and CDR2 ANQGSEA. This CDR3 contains 15 residues. CDR3 sequence (DNA): TGCAGCGTTGAAGCACGGGGACAGCACTCCTACGAGCAGTACTTC. It translates to CSVEARGQHSYEQYF.

The V and J genes are TRBV4-2 and TRBJ2-7, with 16 bases aligning to TRBD2. The CDR3 has 16 residues. V was clipped by 2 bases and J by 6 bases; unmatched bases: 4. CDR1 is LGHNA, CDR2 YNFKEQ, per germline. The CDR3 coding sequence is TGTGCCAGCAGCCAACCAGGGACTAGCGGGGGGGCCGAGCAGTACTTC. Translated: CASSQPGTSGGAEQYF.

This clonotype was observed at least ten times. J is TRBJ2-7 and V is TRBV4-1; maybe TRBD1 (6 bases). Germline CDR1 and CDR2: MGHRA and YSYEKL. The CDR3 spans 16 residues. Trimming left V 2 bases short and J 4 bases short, with 18 bases between. CDR3 amino acids: CASSQPPRKQGYEQYF. The CDR3, as DNA: TGCGCCAGCAGCCAACCCCCAAGGAAACAGGGATACGAGCAGTACTTC.

The chain couples TRBV11-2 to TRBJ1-2; no reliable D call. V was pared by 4 bases and J by 7 bases, with 19 bases between. This CDR3 contains 15 residues. In germline, CDR1 is SGHAT, CDR2 FQNNGV. The CDR3 sequence: CASSYRDATLGGYTF. The DNA of the CDR3 is TGTGCCAGCAGCTACCGGGATGCAACCCTTGGTGGCTACACCTTC.

The V call is TRBV19, the J call TRBJ1-5; 11 positions agree with TRBD1. The CDR3 runs to 15 residues. With 2 bases clipped from V and 7 bases from J, the junction kept 4 bases outside the gene matches. The germline CDR1 and CDR2 sequences are LNHDA and SQIVND (reference sequence). This chain's CDR3 is CASSIWGQGGQPQHF. The CDR3 DNA reads as TGTGCCAGTAGTATATGGGGACAGGGGGGACAGCCCCAGCATTTT.

This clonotype was detected ten times or more. The V gene is TRBV12-3 or TRBV12-4, the J gene TRBJ1-1; tentatively, D is TRBD1 (6 bases). This CDR3 has 14 residues. The V gene lost 5 bases and the J gene lost 5 bases, with 15 bases spanning the gap. The CDR3 loop reads CASSAIKQGTEAFF. The CDR3 DNA is TGTGCCAGCAGTGCCATAAAACAGGGTACTGAAGCTTTCTTT.

This clonotype has a count of ten or more. J is TRBJ2-2 and V is TRBV12-3 or TRBV12-4; TRBD2 aligns across 15 bases. V lost 5 bases to trimming and J lost 10 bases; unmatched junction nucleotides: 5. The CDR3 runs to 15 residues. CDR3 bases: TGTGCCAGCAGTCCCCGGACTAGCGGGGGGGAGGAGCTGTTTTTT. Protein: CASSPRTSGGEELFF.